This paragraph covers one T cell receptor (beta chain) sequence. The antigen is not known. Methods used by the authors: Clinicopathological groups of papillary thyroid cancer showed CDR3 differences that were used to build a distant-metastasis classifier. TCRdb redid the clone calls on the PCR reads using MiXCR. TCRdb, not the original authors, processed these V and J calls. The sample has fewer than 70,000 clones; 25% to 35% are singletons. The sample is drawn from a study of metastatic and nonmetastatic thyroid tumors. Study details: Malignant thyroid and benign thyroid patients provided blood and tumor or nodule tissue whose repertoires were compared. Notes on the study in general: Versus benign nodules, malignant thyroid tumors reportedly had significantly higher TCR beta diversity, in blood and tumor.

All patients were untreated before thyroid surgery. With 2 bases removed from V and 3 bases from J, the gap between germline ends came to 10 bases. Germline V gives CDR1 SGHVS, CDR2 FQNEAQ. The CDR3 spans 14 residues. V and J are TRBV7-8 and TRBJ1-2; possible D gene TRBD1, 5 bases. The material sequenced was blood. The receptor's source is a female donor with papillary thyroid cancer or a benign thyroid nodule (not recorded which). Some clones in this sample may be carry-over from other donors' samples. The CDR3 is CASSLYGRDYGYTF. The CDR3 DNA reads TGTGCCAGCAGCTTATATGGCAGGGACTATGGCTACACCTTC.